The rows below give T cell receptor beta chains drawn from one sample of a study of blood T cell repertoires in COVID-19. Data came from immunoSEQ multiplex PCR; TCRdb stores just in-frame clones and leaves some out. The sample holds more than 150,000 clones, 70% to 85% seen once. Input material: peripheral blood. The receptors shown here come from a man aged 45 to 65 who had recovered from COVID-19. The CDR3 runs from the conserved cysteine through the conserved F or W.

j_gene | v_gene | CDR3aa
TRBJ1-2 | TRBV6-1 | CASSGRGGDRIRPNYGYTF
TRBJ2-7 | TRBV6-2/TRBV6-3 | CASSLYSYEQYF
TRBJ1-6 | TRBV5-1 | CASSLVGHNSYNSPLHF
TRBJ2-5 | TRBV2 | CASRETGRLETQYF
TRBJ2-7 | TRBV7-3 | CASSLDAGGSYEQYF
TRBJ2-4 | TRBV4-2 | CASSQDWGRELAKNIQYF
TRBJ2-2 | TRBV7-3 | CASSLAGSNTGELFF
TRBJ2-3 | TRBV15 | CATSRDLVEDTQYF
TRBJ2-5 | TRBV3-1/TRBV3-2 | CASSLGTSGIQETQYF
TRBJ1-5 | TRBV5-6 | CASSLGDRDNQPQHF
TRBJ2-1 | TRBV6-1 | CASSESGLVGEQFF
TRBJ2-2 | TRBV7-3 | CASSRSMVGGTGELFF
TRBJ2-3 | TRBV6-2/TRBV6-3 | CASSLTDTQYF
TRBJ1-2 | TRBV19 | CASSISTLAVSYGYTF
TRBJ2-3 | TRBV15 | CATSREARTGIDTQYF
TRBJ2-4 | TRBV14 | CASSQEVTSGAPPLTYF
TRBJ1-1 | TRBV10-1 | CASSPGHGVNTEAFF
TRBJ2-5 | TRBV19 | CASSYWTGSEETQYF
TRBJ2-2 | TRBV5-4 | CASSSWGGAGTGELFF
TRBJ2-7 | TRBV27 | CASSLHPTSEPWGYEQYF
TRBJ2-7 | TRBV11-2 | CASSLVYEQYF
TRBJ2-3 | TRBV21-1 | CASSRVQGRLTDTQYF
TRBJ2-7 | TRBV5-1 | CASSSQGLAISSSYEQYF
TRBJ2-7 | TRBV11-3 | CASSSGGRYEQYF
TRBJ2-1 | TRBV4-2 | CASSPNGLERESSEQFF
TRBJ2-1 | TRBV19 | CASSIVEGPSSYNEQFF
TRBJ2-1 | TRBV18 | CASSSRTGDGWNEQFF
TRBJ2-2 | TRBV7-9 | CASSLGLDRGQNTGELFF
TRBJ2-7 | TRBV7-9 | CASSPLGGKEQYF
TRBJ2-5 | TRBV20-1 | CSASLPERESYGETQYF
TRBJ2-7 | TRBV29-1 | CSASTGDEQYF
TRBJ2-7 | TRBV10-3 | CAISEPSGGGDEQYF
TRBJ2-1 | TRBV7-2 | CASSSQLAGDNEQFF
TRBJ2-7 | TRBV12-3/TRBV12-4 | CASRGDSLYEQYF
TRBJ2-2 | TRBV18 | CASSPPAVRATGELFF
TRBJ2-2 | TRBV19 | CASSWSPGGGWGTGELFF
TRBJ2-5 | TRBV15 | CATRDRVQETQYF
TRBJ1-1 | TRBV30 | CAWEAGINTEAFF
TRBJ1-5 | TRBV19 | CASQGAGNQPQHF
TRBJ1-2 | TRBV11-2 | CASSPLAGLLSYGYTF
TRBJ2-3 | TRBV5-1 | CASSVRGTQTDTQYF
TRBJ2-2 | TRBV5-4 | CASRAGGLAGSGELFF
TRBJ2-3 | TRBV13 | CASSLVAGLKDTQYF
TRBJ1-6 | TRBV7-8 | CASSFTTGLSNSPLHF
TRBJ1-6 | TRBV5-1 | CASSLGTANSPLHF
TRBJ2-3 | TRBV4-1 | CASSQSGGADTQYF
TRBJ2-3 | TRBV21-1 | CASSMRTVTDTQYF
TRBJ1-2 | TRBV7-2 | CASSLGRTVLEF